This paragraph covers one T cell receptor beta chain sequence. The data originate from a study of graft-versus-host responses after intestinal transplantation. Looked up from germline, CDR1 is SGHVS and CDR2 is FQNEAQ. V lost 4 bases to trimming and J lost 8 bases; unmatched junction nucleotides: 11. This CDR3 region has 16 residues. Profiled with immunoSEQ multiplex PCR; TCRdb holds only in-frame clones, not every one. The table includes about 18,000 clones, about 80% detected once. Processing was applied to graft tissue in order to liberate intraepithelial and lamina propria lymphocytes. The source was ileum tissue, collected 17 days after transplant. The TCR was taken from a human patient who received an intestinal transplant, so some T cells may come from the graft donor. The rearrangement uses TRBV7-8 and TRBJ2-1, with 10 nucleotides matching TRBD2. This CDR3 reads CASSSPAAGGPYEQFF. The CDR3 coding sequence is TGTGCCAGCAGCTCCCCAGCAGCGGGAGGGCCCTATGAGCAGTTCTTC.